Each of the 24 T cell receptor beta chains below was sequenced from the same sample in a study of identical twins. TCRdb re-called the 5' RACE reads with MiXCR, one entry per CDR3 protein. Here the sample spans approximately 500,000 distinct CDR3 sequences, 20% to 25% being singletons. This same sample was also taken into another study, of T cells expressing NK-cell markers.

Specimen: CD4+ T cells sorted from blood. These receptors were taken from a young woman in good health.

The chain couples TRBV4-3 to TRBJ2-1, with a possible D match to TRBD2 (6 bases). This CDR3 spans 13 amino acids. Trimming cost V 1 base and J 10 bases, with 11 bases left between them. Per germline, CDR1 LGHNA and CDR2 YSLEER. CDR3 residues: CASSQGPSAEQFF. Written as DNA, the CDR3 is TGCGCCAGCAGCCAAGGACCTAGCGCGGAGCAGTTCTTC.

The CDR3 is CSASPLAGGSEQYF. CDR3 sequence (DNA): TGCAGTGCTAGCCCCCTAGCGGGAGGCAGCGAGCAGTACTTC. The chain has TRBV20-1 and TRBJ2-7, with TRBD2 identical over 11 bases. The germline V gene encodes CDR1 DFQATT and CDR2 SNEGSKA (reference sequence). The ends lost 3 bases at V and 6 bases at J; junction bases unmatched: 7. The CDR3 runs to 14 residues.

This sequence joins TRBV27 and TRBJ2-7; TRBD1 aligns across 7 bases. Per the germline V gene, CDR1 is MNHEY and CDR2 is SMNVEV (reference sequence). V was clipped by 6 bases and J by 2 bases; unmatched bases: 10. The CDR3 is 15 residues long. CDR3 coding DNA: TGTGCCAGCAGGATGGACAGGTCCATGACCTACGAGCAGTACTTC. Its translation is CASRMDRSMTYEQYF.

The gene calls are TRBV2 and TRBJ2-2; D remains ambiguous. The CDR3 has 12 amino acids. The V end was cut by 5 bases, the J end by 6 bases, with 7 bases between. Germline V gene lookup returns CDR1 SNHLY and CDR2 FYNNEI. CDR3 DNA: TGTGCCAGCAGTCCCTCAGCCGGGGAGCTGTTTTTT. Translated: CASSPSAGELFF.

The rearrangement uses TRBV5-1 and TRBJ2-7; no clear D gene. V shed 2 bases and J shed 2 bases, with 11 bases lying between them. The CDR3 sequence is 14 residues long. Germline V gene sequence: CDR1 SGHRS, CDR2 YFSETQ. The CDR3, as DNA: TGCGCCAGCAGCTTACAGACTGGCCCCTACGAGCAGTACTTC. Protein product: CASSLQTGPYEQYF. Filled out from reference TRBV5-1 and TRBJ2-7, the complete variable domain reads KAGVTQTPRYLIKTRGQQVTLSCSPISGHRSVSWYQQTPGQGLQFLFEYFSETQRNKGNFPGRFSGRQFSNSRSEMNVSTLELGDSALYLCASSLQTGPYEQYFGPGTRLTVT.

The chain links TRBV28 to TRBJ2-7, with TRBD1 matching over 8 bases. Germline V gene sequence: CDR1 MDHEN, CDR2 SYDVKM. The CDR3 extends over 15 amino acids. The J segment lost 1 base and the V segment lost 6 bases, leaving 8 bases of the junction unmatched. The CDR3 nucleotides are TGTGCCAGCAGACCCGCCGGGACAGGTTCCTACGAGCAGTACTTC. Protein: CASRPAGTGSYEQYF.

In its sample, this clonotype was seen a few times. The chain has TRBV5-6 and TRBJ1-1, with 9 bases that match TRBD1. Germline V lookup: CDR1 SGHDT, CDR2 YYEEEE. The CDR3 is made up of 14 amino acids. V lost 5 bases and J lost 2; bases outside the gene matches: 4. The chain's CDR3 is CASRRTGVNTEAFF. Here the CDR3 DNA reads TGTGCCAGCAGACGGACAGGGGTAAACACTGAAGCTTTCTTT.

This clonotype was counted between two and nine times. The chain recombines TRBV20-1 with TRBJ2-2; 7 nucleotides line up with TRBD2. This CDR3 contains 13 residues. V shed 0 bases and J 6 bases; nucleotides not matched to a gene: 1. Germline CDR1 DFQATT, CDR2 SNEGSKA (reference sequence). The CDR3 DNA is TGCAGTGCTAGAGATCGGGGGGCCGGGGAGCTGTTTTTT. Encoded protein: CSARDRGAGELFF.

The chain has TRBV15 and TRBJ2-7, with D uncertain. The V and J ends lost 5 bases and 9 bases respectively, with 17 bases between them. This CDR3 comprises 13 residues. The germline gives CDR1 LNHNV, CDR2 YYDKDF (reference sequence). CDR3 loop: CATSVRITVGQYF. CDR3 in DNA: TGTGCCACCAGCGTGCGGATTACAGTCGGGCAGTACTTC.

This clonotype was seen only a few times. The V call is TRBV5-1, the J call TRBJ2-2, with D perhaps TRBD2 (5 bases). V shed 8 bases and J shed 2 bases, with 13 bases lying between them. The CDR3 is 14 residues long. Germline values: CDR1 SGHRS, CDR2 YFSETQ. The CDR3 DNA is TGCGCCAGTTCCTCCGGGGAAAACACCGGGGAGCTGTTTTTT. Its translation is CASSSGENTGELFF.

V and J are TRBV5-1 and TRBJ2-7; the match to TRBD2 covers 7 bases. V was pared by 2 bases and J by 0 bases, with 5 bases of the junction left unmatched. The CDR3 runs to 15 residues. Germline CDR1 is SGHRS and CDR2 is YFSETQ. CDR3 amino acids: CASSFRGDLSYEQYF. CDR3 sequence (DNA): TGCGCCAGCAGCTTTCGGGGGGACCTCTCCTACGAGCAGTACTTC.

The chain joins TRBV7-2 to TRBJ2-1; 8 positions agree with TRBD2. Per the germline V gene, CDR1 is SGHTA and CDR2 is FQGNSA. Trimming cost V 0 bases and J 6 bases; bases outside gene matches: 13. This CDR3 spans 18 amino acids. This CDR3 reads CASSLARGGRKVGNEQFF. The CDR3 nucleotides are TGTGCCAGCAGCTTAGCGAGGGGCGGGAGGAAGGTTGGCAATGAGCAGTTCTTC. The entire variable domain, with the rest obtained from reference TRBV7-2 and TRBJ2-1, is as follows: GAGVSQSPSNKVTEKGKDVELRCDPISGHTALYWYRQSLGQGLEFLIYFQGNSAPDKSGLPSDRFSAERTGGSVSTLTIQRTQQEDSAVYLCASSLARGGRKVGNEQFFGPGTRLTVL.

This clonotype was recorded a few times. The J gene is TRBJ2-5, the V gene TRBV7-2; no clear D. CDR1 and CDR2 (germline): SGHTA, FQGNSA. V lost 2 bases and J lost 3, with 13 bases in between. This CDR3 has 15 amino acids. Here the CDR3 reads CASSLRLLSEETQYF. The CDR3 DNA is TGTGCCAGCAGCTTACGTCTGCTTTCGGAAGAGACCCAGTACTTC.

This clonotype was counted a few times. The chain joins TRBV20-1 to TRBJ2-3; no clear D gene. Trimming removed 2 bases at V and 2 bases at J, with 8 bases between. CDR1 and CDR2 (germline): DFQATT, SNEGSKA (reference sequence). The CDR3 is made up of 13 amino acids. In nucleotides, the CDR3 is TGCAGTGCTAGAACTCGGGTCACAGATACGCAGTATTTT. Its protein product is CSARTRVTDTQYF.

This chain links TRBV27 with TRBJ2-5; D is uncertain. Germline CDR1 MNHEY, CDR2 SMNVEV (reference sequence). With 4 bases removed from V and 5 bases from J, the gap between germline ends came to 17 bases. The CDR3 is 15 residues long. The CDR3 sequence is CASSSLGILGETQYF. In DNA form, the CDR3 reads TGTGCCAGCAGTTCCCTAGGGATTTTAGGCGAGACCCAGTACTTC.

The rearrangement joins TRBV20-1 to TRBJ2-2, with 10 bases fitting TRBD2. The germline V gene encodes CDR1 DFQATT and CDR2 SNEGSKA (reference sequence). The CDR3 sequence is 14 residues long. V dropped 2 bases and J dropped 6; count of bases not matched to a gene: 3. This chain's CDR3 is CSARSSGSAGELFF. The CDR3 DNA reads TGCAGTGCTAGATCTAGCGGGAGCGCCGGGGAGCTGTTTTTT.

About this clonotype: A much larger clone sits a single nucleotide away, making a read error possible. V gene TRBV6-5 combines with J gene TRBJ2-1, with D perhaps being TRBD1 or TRBD2 (6 bases each). Germline V CDR1 and CDR2: MNHEY, SVGAGI. The CDR3 covers 16 residues. This CDR3 reads CACSYGGPGRYNEQFF. The CDR3 DNA is TGTGCCTGCAGTTACGGGGGCCCGGGCCGCTACAATGAGCAGTTCTTC.

This clonotype has just a few counts. The rearrangement joins TRBV20-1 to TRBJ2-6; unclear D gene. Germline V gene data show CDR1 as DFQATT and CDR2 as SNEGSKA (reference sequence). V lost 0 bases and J 5 bases, leaving 5 bases between the germline ends. The CDR3 is made up of 13 amino acids. In DNA form, the CDR3 reads TGCAGTGCTAGAGACGGTCGGGCCAACGTCCTGACTTTC. This sequence encodes CSARDGRANVLTF.

The chain has TRBV20-1 and TRBJ1-1; D possibly corresponds to TRBD1 (5 bases). V lost 3 bases and J 1 base, leaving 12 bases between the germline ends. The CDR3 spans 14 residues. Germline assignment: CDR1 DFQATT and CDR2 SNEGSKA (reference sequence). CDR3 loop: CSARRSGRNTEAFF. CDR3 DNA sequence: TGCAGTGCTAGGAGGTCAGGGCGGAACACTGAAGCTTTCTTT.

This clonotype was found a few times. This rearrangement joins TRBV12-3 or TRBV12-4 to TRBJ1-1; D possibly corresponds to TRBD1 (5 bases). This CDR3 is built from 13 residues. V was cut by 5 bases and J by 8 bases, with 15 bases left in between. CDR3 in amino acids: CASSLVQGSEAFF. In DNA form, the CDR3 reads TGTGCCAGCAGTCTAGTCCAGGGCTCAGAAGCTTTCTTT.

The CDR3 region has the DNA TGTGCCAGCAGCTTAGCCAGCCTCACAAACTATGGCTACACCTTC. This encodes CASSLASLTNYGYTF. The V and J genes are TRBV7-9 and TRBJ1-2; no firm D call. The CDR3 contains 15 residues. Trimming removed 0 bases from V and 2 bases from J, with 10 bases in between. CDR1 is SEHNR and CDR2 is FQNEAQ in the germline V gene (reference sequence).

The chain carries TRBV6-1 and TRBJ1-1; D call uncertain. The CDR3 loop spans 14 amino acids. V lost 7 bases and J 1 base, leaving 13 bases between the germline ends. Germline V gene sequence: CDR1 MNHNS, CDR2 SASEGT. The CDR3: CASTLGSPNTEAFF. The CDR3 DNA reads as TGTGCCAGCACCCTCGGCTCCCCGAACACTGAAGCTTTCTTT.

This clonotype has a handful of counts. CDR3 coding DNA: TGTGCCAGCACCCGATCCTATGGGGAGGAGACCCAGTACTTC. This codes for CASTRSYGEETQYF. This chain uses TRBV27 with TRBJ2-5; perhaps TRBD2 as D (5 bases). This CDR3 contains 14 residues. Trimming took off 7 bases at V and 5 bases at J, with 17 bases between the two ends. CDR1 and CDR2 (germline): MNHEY, SMNVEV (reference sequence).

This clonotype was detected only a few times. This chain joins TRBV20-1 and TRBJ2-1; D may be TRBD2 (5 bases). V was clipped by 3 bases and J by 9 bases, with 12 bases between them. The length of the CDR3 is 12 residues. The V gene's germline CDR1 is DFQATT and CDR2 SNEGSKA (reference sequence). The CDR3 DNA sequence: TGCAGTGCTAGGGAGGTAACAACTGAGCAGTTCTTC. Translation: CSAREVTTEQFF.